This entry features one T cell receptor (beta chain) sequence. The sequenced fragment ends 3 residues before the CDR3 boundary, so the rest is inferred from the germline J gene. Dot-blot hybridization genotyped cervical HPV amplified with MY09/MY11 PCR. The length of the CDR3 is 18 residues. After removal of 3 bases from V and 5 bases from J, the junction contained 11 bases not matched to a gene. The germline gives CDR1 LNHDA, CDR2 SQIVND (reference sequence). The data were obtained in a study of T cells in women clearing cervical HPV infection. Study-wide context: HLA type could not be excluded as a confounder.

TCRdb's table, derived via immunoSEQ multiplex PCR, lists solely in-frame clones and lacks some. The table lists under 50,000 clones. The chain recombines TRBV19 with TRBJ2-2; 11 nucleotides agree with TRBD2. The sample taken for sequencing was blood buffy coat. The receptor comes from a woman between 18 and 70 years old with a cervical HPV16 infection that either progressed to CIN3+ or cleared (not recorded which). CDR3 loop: CASSISGTSGLTTGELFF. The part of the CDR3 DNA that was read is TGTGCCAGTAGTATCTCCGGGACTAGCGGCCTTACGACCGGGGAG.